This TCR beta chain comes out of a study of response to subunit inactivated influenza vaccine. Looked up from germline, CDR1 is SGHTA and CDR2 is FQGNSA. The CDR3 loop spans 15 amino acids. Trimming removed 1 base from V and 1 base from J, with 8 bases in between. TCRdb reprocessed the RT-PCR reads via MiXCR and lists one record per CDR3 protein. Altogether a few hundred thousand distinct CDR3 sequences are present, roughly 20% being singletons, with the ten largest covering about a tenth. General observations from the study: Authors suggested seasonal influenza vaccinations each recruit few new T cells.

Details on this clonotype: Its antigen is as yet unknown.

Sequences were derived from PBMCs from blood, sampled less than 22 months after vaccination. This receptor was obtained from a man aged 50 to 69 who received an inactivated influenza vaccine. The chain links TRBV7-2 to TRBJ1-5, with D uncertain. The CDR3 here is CASSLGSRSNQPQHF. The DNA for the CDR3 is TGTGCCAGCAGCTTAGGCTCCAGGAGCAATCAGCCCCAGCATTTT.